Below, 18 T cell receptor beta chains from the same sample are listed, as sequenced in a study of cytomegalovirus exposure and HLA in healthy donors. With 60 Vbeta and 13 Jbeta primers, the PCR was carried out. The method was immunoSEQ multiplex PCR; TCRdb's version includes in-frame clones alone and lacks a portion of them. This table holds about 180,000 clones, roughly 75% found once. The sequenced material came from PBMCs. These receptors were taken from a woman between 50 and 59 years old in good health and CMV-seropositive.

The CDR3 DNA follows: TGTGCCAGCTCACCAGGGGGGACAGCTTTCCCGGAGACCCAGTACTTC. Translating gives CASSPGGTAFPETQYF. This chain connects TRBV18 to TRBJ2-5, with TRBD1 as a possible D gene (7 bases). The CDR3 runs to 16 residues. Trimming stripped 2 bases from V and 5 bases from J, with 18 bases between. Germline V gives CDR1 KGHSH, CDR2 LQKENI.

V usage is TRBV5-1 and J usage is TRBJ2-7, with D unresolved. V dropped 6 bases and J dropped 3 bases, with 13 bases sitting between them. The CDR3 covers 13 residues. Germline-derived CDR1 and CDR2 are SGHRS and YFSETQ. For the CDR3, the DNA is TGCGCCAGCAAACTTAGAGATGGCTACGAGCAGTACTTC. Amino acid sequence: CASKLRDGYEQYF.

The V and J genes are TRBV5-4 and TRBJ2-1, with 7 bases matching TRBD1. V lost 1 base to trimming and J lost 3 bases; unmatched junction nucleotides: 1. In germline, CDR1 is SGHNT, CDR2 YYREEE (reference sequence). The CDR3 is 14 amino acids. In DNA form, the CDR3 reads TGTGCCAGCAGCTTGAGGGACAGCTACAATGAGCAGTTCTTC. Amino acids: CASSLRDSYNEQFF. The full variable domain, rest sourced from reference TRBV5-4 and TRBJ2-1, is ETGVTQSPTHLIKTRGQQVTLRCSSQSGHNTVSWYQQALGQGPQFIFQYYREEENGRGNFPPRFSGLQFPNYSSELNVNALELDDSALYLCASSLRDSYNEQFFGPGTRLTVL.

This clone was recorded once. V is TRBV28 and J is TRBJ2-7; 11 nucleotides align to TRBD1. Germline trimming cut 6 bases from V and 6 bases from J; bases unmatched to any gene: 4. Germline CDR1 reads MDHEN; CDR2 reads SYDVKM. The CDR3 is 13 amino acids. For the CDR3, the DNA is TGTGCCAGCAGGGGACAGGGGGTTGGCGAGCAGTACTTC. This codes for CASRGQGVGEQYF.

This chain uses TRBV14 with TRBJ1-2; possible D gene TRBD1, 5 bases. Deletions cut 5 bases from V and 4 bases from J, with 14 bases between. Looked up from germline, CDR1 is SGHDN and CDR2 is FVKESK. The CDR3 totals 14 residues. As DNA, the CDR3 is TGTGCCAGCAGCGAAGGATTAGGGGCCTATGGCTACACCTTC. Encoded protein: CASSEGLGAYGYTF.

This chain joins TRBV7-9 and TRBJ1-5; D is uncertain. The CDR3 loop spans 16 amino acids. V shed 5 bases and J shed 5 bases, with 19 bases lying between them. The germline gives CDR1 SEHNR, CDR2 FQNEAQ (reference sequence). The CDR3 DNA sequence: TGTGCCAGCAGCCCCTTGAGGACTGAGATCCATCAGCCCCAGCATTTT. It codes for CASSPLRTEIHQPQHF.

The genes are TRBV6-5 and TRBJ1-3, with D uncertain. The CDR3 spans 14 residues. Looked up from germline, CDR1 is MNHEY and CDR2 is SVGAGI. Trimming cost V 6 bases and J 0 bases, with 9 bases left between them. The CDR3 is CASSRTVSGNTIYF. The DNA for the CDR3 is TGTGCCAGCAGCCGGACTGTCTCTGGAAACACCATATATTTT.

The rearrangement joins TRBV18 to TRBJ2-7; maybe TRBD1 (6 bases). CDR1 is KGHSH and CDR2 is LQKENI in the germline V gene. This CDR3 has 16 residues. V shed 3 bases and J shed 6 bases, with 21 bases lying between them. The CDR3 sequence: CASSPYGTSLPSEQYF. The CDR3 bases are TGTGCCAGCTCACCCTACGGGACATCTTTGCCCTCCGAGCAGTACTTC. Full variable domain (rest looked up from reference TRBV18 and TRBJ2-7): NAGVMQNPRHLVRRRGQEARLRCSPMKGHSHVYWYRQLPEEGLKFMVYLQKENIIDESGMPKERFSAEFPKEGPSILRIQQVVRGDSAAYFCASSPYGTSLPSEQYFGPGTRLTVT.

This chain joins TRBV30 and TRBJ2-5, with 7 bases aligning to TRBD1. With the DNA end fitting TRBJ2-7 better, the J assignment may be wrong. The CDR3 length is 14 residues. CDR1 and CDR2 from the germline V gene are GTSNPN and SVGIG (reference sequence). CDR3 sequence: CAWSLMRGPGEQYF. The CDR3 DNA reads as TGTGCCTGGAGTTTAATGAGGGGGCCGGGCGAGCAGTACTTC.

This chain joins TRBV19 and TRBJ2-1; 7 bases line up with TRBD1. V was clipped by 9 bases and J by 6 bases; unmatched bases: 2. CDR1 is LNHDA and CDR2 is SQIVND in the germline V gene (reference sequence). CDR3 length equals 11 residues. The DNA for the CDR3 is TGTGCCAGCACAGGGGTCAATGAGCAGTTCTTC. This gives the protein CASTGVNEQFF.

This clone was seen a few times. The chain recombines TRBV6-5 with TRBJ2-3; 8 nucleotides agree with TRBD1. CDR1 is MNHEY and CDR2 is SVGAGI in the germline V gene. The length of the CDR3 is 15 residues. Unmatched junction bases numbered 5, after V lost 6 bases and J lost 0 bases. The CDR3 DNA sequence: TGTGCCAGCAGGAGGGACAGGAGGAGCACAGATACGCAGTATTTT. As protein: CASRRDRRSTDTQYF.

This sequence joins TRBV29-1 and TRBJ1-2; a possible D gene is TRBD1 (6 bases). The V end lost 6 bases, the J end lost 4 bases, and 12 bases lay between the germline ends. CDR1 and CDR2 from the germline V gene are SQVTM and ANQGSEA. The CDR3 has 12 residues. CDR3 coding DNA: TGCAGCGTACCGGGACAAGGCTATGGCTACACCTTC. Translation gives CSVPGQGYGYTF.

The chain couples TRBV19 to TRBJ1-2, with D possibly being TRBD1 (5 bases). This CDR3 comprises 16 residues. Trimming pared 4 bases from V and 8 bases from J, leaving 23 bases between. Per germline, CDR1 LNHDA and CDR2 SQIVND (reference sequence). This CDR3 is CASSTPRTTPRSGYTF. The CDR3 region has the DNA TGTGCCAGTAGTACCCCCCGGACAACCCCGAGGAGCGGCTACACCTTC.

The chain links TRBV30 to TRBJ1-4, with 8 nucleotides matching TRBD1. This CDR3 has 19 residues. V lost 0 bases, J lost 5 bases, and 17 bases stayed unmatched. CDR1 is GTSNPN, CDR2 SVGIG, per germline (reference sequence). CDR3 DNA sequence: TGTGCCTGGAGTGTAGGGTTTGGGGCAGGGGGCCTTCTAAATGAAAAACTGTTTTTT. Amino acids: CAWSVGFGAGGLLNEKLFF. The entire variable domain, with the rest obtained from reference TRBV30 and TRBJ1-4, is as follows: SQTIHQWPATLVQPVGSPLSLECTVEGTSNPNLYWYRQAAGRGLQLLFYSVGIGQISSEVPQNLSASRPQDRQFILSSKKLLLSDSGFYLCAWSVGFGAGGLLNEKLFFGSGTQLSVL.

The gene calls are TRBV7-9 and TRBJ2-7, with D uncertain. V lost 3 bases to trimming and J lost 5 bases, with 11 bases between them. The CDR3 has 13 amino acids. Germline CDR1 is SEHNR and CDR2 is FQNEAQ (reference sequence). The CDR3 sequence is CASSLGRTDEQYF. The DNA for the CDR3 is TGTGCCAGCAGCTTGGGCCGAACGGACGAGCAGTACTTC.

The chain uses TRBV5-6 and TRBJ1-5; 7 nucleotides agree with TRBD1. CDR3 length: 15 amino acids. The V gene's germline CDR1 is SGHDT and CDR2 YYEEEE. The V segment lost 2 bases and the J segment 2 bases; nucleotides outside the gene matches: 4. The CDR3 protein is CASSLGGWGNQPQHF. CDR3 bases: TGTGCCAGCAGCTTAGGGGGCTGGGGCAATCAGCCCCAGCATTTT. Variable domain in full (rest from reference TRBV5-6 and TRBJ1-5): DAGVTQSPTHLIKTRGQQVTLRCSPKSGHDTVSWYQQALGQGPQFIFQYYEEEERQRGNFPDRFSGHQFPNYSSELNVNALLLGDSALYLCASSLGGWGNQPQHFGDGTRLSIL.

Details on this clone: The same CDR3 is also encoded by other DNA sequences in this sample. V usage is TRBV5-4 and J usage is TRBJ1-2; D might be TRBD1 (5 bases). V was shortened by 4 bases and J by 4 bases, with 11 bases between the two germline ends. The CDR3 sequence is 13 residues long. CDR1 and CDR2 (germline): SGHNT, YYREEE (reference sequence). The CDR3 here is CASSQDSLYGYTF. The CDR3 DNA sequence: TGTGCCAGCAGCCAAGACAGCCTCTATGGCTACACCTTC. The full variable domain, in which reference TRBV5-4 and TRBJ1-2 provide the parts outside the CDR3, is ETGVTQSPTHLIKTRGQQVTLRCSSQSGHNTVSWYQQALGQGPQFIFQYYREEENGRGNFPPRFSGLQFPNYSSELNVNALELDDSALYLCASSQDSLYGYTFGSGTRLTVV.

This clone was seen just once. CDR3 region: CASSRSSGLATYEQYF. DNA of the CDR3: TGTGCCAGCAGCCGGAGTTCTGGGCTAGCCACCTACGAGCAGTACTTC. The gene calls are TRBV11-2 and TRBJ2-7, with D possibly TRBD2 on 5 matching bases. There are 16 residues in the CDR3. The germline V gene has CDR1 SGHAT and CDR2 FQNNGV. V was cut by 5 bases and J by 2 bases, with 19 bases left in between.